These 12 T cell receptor beta chains were sequenced from one sample in a study of blood T cell repertoires in COVID-19. Sequenced by immunoSEQ multiplex PCR; TCRdb stores in-frame clones only, minus some. The sample shows approximately 210,000 clones, 70% to 90% of them seen only once. Sequenced input: PBMCs or T cells enriched from blood (not recorded which). The receptors stem from a man aged 25 to 40 with acute COVID-19.

The chain uses TRBV5-1 and TRBJ2-3; TRBD2 aligns across 11 bases. The CDR3 extends over 18 amino acids. Germline V gene lookup returns CDR1 SGHRS and CDR2 YFSETQ. The J segment lost 1 base and the V segment lost 3 bases, leaving 10 bases of the junction unmatched. The CDR3 sequence: CASSSLASGGMGTDTQYF. The CDR3 DNA sequence: TGCGCCAGCAGCTCTCTTGCTAGCGGGGGGATGGGCACAGATACGCAGTATTTT.

This sequence joins TRBV5-4 and TRBJ2-4; TRBD1 matches 11 bases. Trimming removed 4 bases from V and 2 bases from J; junction bases left unmatched: 5. CDR1 is SGHNT, CDR2 YYREEE, per germline (reference sequence). The CDR3 contains 16 residues. CDR3 sequence: CASSAGQGGSKNIQYF. CDR3 sequence (DNA): TGTGCCAGCAGCGCGGGACAGGGGGGTTCCAAAAACATTCAGTACTTC. Together with reference TRBV5-4 and TRBJ2-4, the CDR3 gives the full variable domain: ETGVTQSPTHLIKTRGQQVTLRCSSQSGHNTVSWYQQALGQGPQFIFQYYREEENGRGNFPPRFSGLQFPNYSSELNVNALELDDSALYLCASSAGQGGSKNIQYFGAGTRLSVL.

This clone was counted only a few times. The chain carries TRBV4-1 and TRBJ1-6; D is possibly TRBD1 (5 bases). V gave up 3 bases and J gave up 10 bases, with 19 bases separating them. This CDR3 contains 16 residues. Germline assignment: CDR1 MGHRA and CDR2 YSYEKL. The CDR3 sequence is CASSHIPGTAPSPLHF. Written as DNA, the CDR3 is TGCGCCAGCAGCCACATCCCAGGGACTGCTCCGTCACCCCTCCACTTT.

For this clone: Other DNA sequences in this specimen translate into the identical CDR3. V and J are TRBV18 and TRBJ1-1, with D possibly being TRBD1 (5 bases). Germline V gene data show CDR1 as KGHSH and CDR2 as LQKENI. The CDR3 totals 11 residues. Trimming cost V 2 bases and J 8 bases, with 6 bases left between them. CDR3 DNA: TGTGCCAGCTCACCAGGGGCCGAAGCTTTCTTT. It yields the protein CASSPGAEAFF.

The genes are TRBV3-1 (or the pseudogene TRBV3-2) and TRBJ2-1, with TRBD2 as a possible D gene (5 bases). From germline, CDR1 is LGHDT and CDR2 YNNKEL (reference sequence). The V end was cut by 0 bases, the J end by 3 bases, with 12 bases between. The length of the CDR3 is 16 residues. This CDR3 is CASSQESGGGYNEQFF. The CDR3 DNA is TGTGCCAGCAGCCAAGAAAGCGGCGGTGGCTACAATGAGCAGTTCTTC.

The gene calls are TRBV9 and TRBJ1-2; TRBD1 matches at 7 bases. Germline V lookup: CDR1 SGDLS, CDR2 YYNGEE. This CDR3 is built from 14 residues. V was pared by 3 bases and J by 2 bases, with 4 bases of the junction left unmatched. The CDR3 region is CASSEGAGNYGYTF. The DNA for the CDR3 is TGTGCCAGCAGCGAGGGGGCAGGGAACTATGGCTACACCTTC.

The V call is TRBV7-9, the J call TRBJ1-2, with 10 bases that match TRBD1. V shed 7 bases, J shed 6 bases, and the junction held 5 bases outside the gene matches. Germline CDR1 and CDR2: SEHNR and FQNEAQ (reference sequence). The CDR3 spans 13 residues. CDR3 residues: CASNSGTGDGYTF. The CDR3, as DNA: TGTGCCAGCAACTCCGGGACAGGGGATGGCTACACCTTC.

The chain is built from TRBV6-1 and TRBJ1-2; 10 positions agree with TRBD1. Germline-derived CDR1 and CDR2 are MNHNS and SASEGT. V shed 3 bases and J 5 bases; nucleotides not matched to a gene: 3. The CDR3 length is 14 residues. The chain's CDR3 is CASSDRTGGYGYTF. CDR3 sequence (DNA): TGTGCCAGCAGTGACAGGACAGGGGGATATGGCTACACCTTC.

The V call is TRBV18, the J call TRBJ2-7; a possible D gene is TRBD1 (6 bases). The CDR3 runs to 15 residues. With 0 bases removed from V and 3 bases from J, the gap between germline ends came to 12 bases. CDR1 and CDR2 (germline): KGHSH, LQKENI. The CDR3 reads CASSPPSGAVYEQYF. Here the CDR3 DNA reads TGTGCCAGCTCACCACCGTCAGGGGCAGTCTACGAGCAGTACTTC.

This chain connects TRBV25-1 to TRBJ1-1; unclear D gene. V was pared by 3 bases and J by 4 bases, with 12 bases between. The CDR3 runs 14 residues. Germline CDR1 reads MGHDK; CDR2 reads SYGVNS. The CDR3 loop reads CASSDDPRGTEAFF. CDR3 nucleotides: TGTGCCAGCAGTGACGACCCACGAGGCACTGAAGCTTTCTTT.

This CDR3 reads CASSPLPGTENTEAFF. DNA for the CDR3: TGTGCCAGCTCACCTCTCCCCGGGACAGAGAACACTGAAGCTTTCTTT. V gene TRBV18 combines with J gene TRBJ1-1; TRBD1 aligns across 7 bases. V lost 3 bases and J lost 1; bases outside the gene matches: 8. The CDR3 runs 16 residues. Per germline, CDR1 KGHSH and CDR2 LQKENI.

V gene TRBV5-4 combines with J gene TRBJ2-7, with TRBD2 identical over 9 bases. Germline V CDR1 and CDR2: SGHNT, YYREEE (reference sequence). The V segment lost 0 bases and the J segment 4 bases; nucleotides outside the gene matches: 5. The length of the CDR3 is 15 residues. The DNA for the CDR3 is TGTGCCAGCAGCTTGGGTCTAGCGGGGAGTTACGAGCAGTACTTC. This translates into CASSLGLAGSYEQYF.